One sample yielded the 20 T cell receptor beta chains listed below, sequenced in a study of T-cell reconstitution after alpha-beta-depleted transplantation in children. The TCRbeta library incorporated unique molecular identifiers. TCRdb fed the PCR reads into MiXCR, producing one record per CDR3 protein. This sample has some 9,700 distinct CDR3 sequences, with approximately 15% found just once. The specimen was PBMCs, mostly from graft donor cells, collected 60 days after TCRalphabeta/CD19-depleted stem cell transplant. Receptor source: a male patient aged 10-17 years who had a stem cell transplant for acute lymphoblastic leukemia, so the T cells may come from the graft donor.

The chain joins TRBV19 to TRBJ2-4, with 7 bases fitting TRBD2. The CDR3 covers 17 residues. The germline gives CDR1 LNHDA, CDR2 SQIVND (reference sequence). The V gene end was trimmed by 5 bases and the J gene end by 8 bases; junction bases not matched to a gene: 18. For the CDR3, the DNA is TGTGCCAGTAGTGCAGTGGGACCGGGACTACCGGTTGACATTCAGTACTTC. As protein: CASSAVGPGLPVDIQYF.

Only a few counts were recorded for this clonotype. The chain has TRBV10-2 and TRBJ2-5; 9 bases line up with TRBD2. J gave up 5 bases and V 5 bases, and 6 bases lay outside the gene matches. The CDR3 length is 14 residues. Germline CDR1 WSHSY, CDR2 SAAADI. In DNA, the CDR3 is TGCGCCAGCAGTCGTAGCGGGAGATATGAGACCCAGTACTTC. Encoded protein: CASSRSGRYETQYF.

This clonotype appeared many times. The rearrangement links TRBV2 to TRBJ2-3, with TRBD2 matching over 7 bases. CDR3 size: 18 residues. Per germline, CDR1 SNHLY and CDR2 FYNNEI. Trimming cost V 11 bases and J 2 bases; bases outside gene matches: 22. CDR3 in DNA: TGTGCCTTCTGCCCTGGTCTAGCGGCTCAGTGGTACACAGATACGCAGTATTTT. Translated, it gives CAFCPGLAAQWYTDTQYF.

This clonotype was found many times. The rearrangement joins TRBV20-1 to TRBJ2-3; a weak D match, TRBD1 (6 bases). The CDR3 spans 16 residues. The germline V and J ends were trimmed by 0 bases and 2 bases, with 15 bases remaining between them. CDR1 and CDR2 from the germline V gene are DFQATT and SNEGSKA (reference sequence). The CDR3 nucleotides read TGCAGTGCTAGAGATCCGGGACACCGTGTCACAGATACGCAGTATTTT. Translating it yields CSARDPGHRVTDTQYF.

This clonotype is classed as medium-sized. The CDR3 nucleotides are TGTGCCATCAGTGAGCCCGGGTCCGTCAATTCACCCCTCCACTTT. As protein: CAISEPGSVNSPLHF. This chain joins TRBV10-3 and TRBJ1-6, with D uncertain. This CDR3 contains 15 residues. V gave up 2 bases and J gave up 7 bases, with 12 bases separating them. Germline CDR1 reads ENHRY; CDR2 reads SYGVKD.

This clonotype was seen repeatedly, ten times or more. This chain connects TRBV12-3 or TRBV12-4 to TRBJ1-2, with TRBD1 identical over 7 bases. J was trimmed by 0 bases and V by 4 bases; bases with no gene match: 2. This CDR3 contains 14 residues. The CDR3: CASSSTGSNYGYTF. CDR3 coding DNA: TGTGCCAGCAGTTCGACAGGGTCTAACTATGGCTACACCTTC.

Many counts were recorded for this clonotype. The V call is TRBV18, the J call TRBJ1-3; no definite D call. The CDR3 consists of 15 residues. CDR1 is KGHSH, CDR2 LQKENI, per germline. Trimming stripped 3 bases from V and 2 bases from J, with 11 bases between. The DNA for the CDR3 is TGTGCCAGCTCACCGGGAGGAGGGACTGGAAACACCATATATTTT. Amino acid sequence: CASSPGGGTGNTIYF.

This clonotype was recorded at least ten times. The chain joins TRBV12-3 or TRBV12-4 to TRBJ1-1, with D unresolved. V was pared by 6 bases and J by 1 base, with 12 bases between. The CDR3 runs to 14 residues. The CDR3 region is CASSLRGGNTEAFF. As DNA, the CDR3 is TGTGCCAGCAGCCTGCGGGGAGGGAACACTGAAGCTTTCTTT.

The chain links TRBV15 to TRBJ2-6, with a weak D call TRBD1 (6 bases). The germline gives CDR1 LNHNV, CDR2 YYDKDF (reference sequence). The CDR3 totals 19 residues. V was trimmed by 1 base and J by 1 base, leaving 17 bases between them. DNA for the CDR3: TGTGCCACCAGCAGAGGTTCGGCCAGGGGTGGATCTGGGGCCAACGTCCTGACTTTC. Its translation: CATSRGSARGGSGANVLTF.

This clonotype was observed at least ten times. V and J are TRBV20-1 and TRBJ1-1; TRBD1 matches at 8 bases. CDR3 length equals 14 residues. Germline V lookup: CDR1 DFQATT, CDR2 SNEGSKA (reference sequence). The J segment lost 4 bases and the V segment lost 2 bases, leaving 6 bases of the junction unmatched. Here the CDR3 DNA reads TGCAGTGCTAGACAGGGGGCGCCGGGCACTGAAGCTTTCTTT. This gives the protein CSARQGAPGTEAFF.

Many counts were recorded for this clonotype. The rearrangement links TRBV27 to TRBJ2-5; 8 nucleotides match TRBD1. This CDR3 comprises 14 residues. J was trimmed by 2 bases and V by 4 bases; bases with no gene match: 3. CDR1 and CDR2 from the germline V gene are MNHEY and SMNVEV (reference sequence). The CDR3 DNA is TGTGCCAGCAGTTCCCGGACAGGGCAAGAGACCCAGTACTTC. It codes for CASSSRTGQETQYF.

This clonotype ranks as medium-sized. The genes are TRBV4-1 and TRBJ1-5, with D hard to call. Between the trimmed V and J ends, which lost 0 bases and 7 bases, there was a span of 13 bases. The CDR3 length is 15 residues. Per germline, CDR1 MGHRA and CDR2 YSYEKL. The CDR3 DNA reads TGCGCCAGCAGCCAAGATAGGGCCTTGGCGCAGCCCCAGCATTTT. This sequence encodes CASSQDRALAQPQHF.

The chain couples TRBV19 to TRBJ2-1; D is unresolved. Trimming shortened V by 3 bases and J by 5 bases, and 17 bases separated the two germline ends. The CDR3 length is 16 residues. Germline CDR1 LNHDA, CDR2 SQIVND (reference sequence). In DNA form, the CDR3 reads TGTGCCAGTAGTATCCTCGGAAGTCGACTCAACAATGAGCAGTTCTTC. It encodes CASSILGSRLNNEQFF.

This clonotype was seen repeatedly, ten times or more. The rearrangement joins TRBV6-1 to TRBJ2-7; D gene unclear. The CDR3 is 13 amino acids. V lost 6 bases and J 2 bases, leaving 11 bases between the germline ends. Germline values: CDR1 MNHNS, CDR2 SASEGT. The CDR3 DNA follows: TGTGCCAGCAGGGCCCGGTTGACCTACGAGCAGTACTTC. This translates into CASRARLTYEQYF.

This clonotype was seen at least ten times. The rearrangement links TRBV28 to TRBJ1-4, with 7 bases aligning to TRBD1. V lost 3 bases, J lost 0 bases, and 4 bases stayed unmatched. CDR3 length: 16 amino acids. Germline V gives CDR1 MDHEN, CDR2 SYDVKM. CDR3 sequence: CASSFGTATTNEKLFF. The CDR3 region has the DNA TGTGCCAGCAGTTTTGGGACAGCTACAACTAATGAAAAACTGTTTTTT.

This clonotype was recorded many times. The chain recombines TRBV3-1 with TRBJ2-3; D unresolved. The CDR3 is made up of 12 amino acids. The germline V gene encodes CDR1 LGHDT and CDR2 YNNKEL (reference sequence). Deletions cut 4 bases from V and 4 bases from J, with 6 bases between. CDR3 sequence reads: CASSPWADTQYF. The DNA of the CDR3 is TGTGCCAGCAGCCCATGGGCAGATACGCAGTATTTT.

The J gene is TRBJ1-1, the V gene TRBV19; D uncertain. Germline CDR1 is LNHDA and CDR2 is SQIVND (reference sequence). The length of the CDR3 is 14 residues. V was trimmed by 3 bases and J by 11 bases, leaving 19 bases between them. The CDR3 nucleotides read TGTGCCAGTAGTATGGGCAGACCCCAAGCGGGGGCTTTCTTT. Protein product: CASSMGRPQAGAFF.

This clonotype was recorded at least ten times. The V and J genes are TRBV29-1 and TRBJ2-3; D gene uncertain. Trimming pared 4 bases from V and 0 bases from J, leaving 8 bases between. Germline V gives CDR1 SQVTM, CDR2 ANQGSEA. The CDR3 extends over 13 amino acids. The CDR3 bases are TGCAGCGTTGTGGGCCAGAGCACAGATACGCAGTATTTT. Protein product: CSVVGQSTDTQYF.

This clonotype was seen repeatedly, ten times or more. The CDR3 loop reads CASSLDGGRAANEQFF. CDR3 DNA: TGCGCCAGCAGCTTGGACGGCGGGAGGGCCGCCAATGAGCAGTTCTTC. The rearrangement uses TRBV5-1 and TRBJ2-1, with 9 bases fitting TRBD2. This CDR3 is 16 amino acids long. Germline values: CDR1 SGHRS, CDR2 YFSETQ. J gave up 6 bases and V 0 bases, and 7 bases lay outside the gene matches. Full variable domain (remainder filled in from reference TRBV5-1 and TRBJ2-1): KAGVTQTPRYLIKTRGQQVTLSCSPISGHRSVSWYQQTPGQGLQFLFEYFSETQRNKGNFPGRFSGRQFSNSRSEMNVSTLELGDSALYLCASSLDGGRAANEQFFGPGTRLTVL.

This clonotype was detected ten times or more. The V and J genes are TRBV6-2 or TRBV6-3 and TRBJ2-1; TRBD2 matches 7 bases. Germline CDR1 and CDR2: MNHEY and SVGEGT. Trimming removed 0 bases from V and 2 bases from J; junction bases left unmatched: 4. The CDR3 sequence is 16 residues long. The CDR3 loop is CASSYSWGGTYNEQFF. DNA of the CDR3: TGTGCCAGCAGTTACTCCTGGGGGGGGACCTACAATGAGCAGTTCTTC.